Reported below is one T cell receptor beta chain. Libraries were prepared by immunoSEQ multiplex PCR; TCRdb keeps only in-frame clonotypes and omits some of them. The sample includes fewer than 700,000 clones, around three quarters seen only once; the top ten take 12%. Losses at the gene ends were 5 bases for V and 4 bases for J; bases not matched to a gene: 6. Germline-derived CDR1 and CDR2 are SGHTA and FQGTGA. The CDR3 consists of 15 residues. The data were taken from a study of shared clonotypes between healthy human individuals. For the study at large: Ranging from 18 to 49 in age, donors were a couple of women and a few men.

The sequenced sample was PBMCs. The chain couples TRBV7-3 to TRBJ2-1, with 9 bases matching TRBD2. This TCR derives from a woman between 40 and 55 years old in good health. Some clones in this sample may be carry-over from other donors' samples. CDR3 residues: CASSVQAGGYNEQFF. DNA of the CDR3: TGTGCCAGCAGCGTGCAAGCGGGAGGATACAATGAGCAGTTCTTC.